The 20 T cell receptor beta chains below come from one sample, sequenced in a study of blood T cell repertoires in COVID-19. This table comes from immunoSEQ multiplex PCR, and its TCRdb copy is limited to in-frame clones, with some not included. This sample has under 75,000 clones, with around 87% found just once. Specimen: peripheral blood. Receptor source: a woman aged 18-30 years with acute or convalescent COVID-19.

The V gene is TRBV9, the J gene TRBJ1-1; possibly TRBD1 for D (5 bases). The CDR3 has 15 amino acids. The germline V and J ends were trimmed by 0 bases and 2 bases, with 11 bases remaining between them. Germline V gene lookup returns CDR1 SGDLS and CDR2 YYNGEE. CDR3 residues: CASSVGPGPNTEAFF. CDR3 DNA sequence: TGTGCCAGCAGCGTAGGTCCAGGGCCCAACACTGAAGCTTTCTTT. The whole variable domain, filled in from reference TRBV9 and TRBJ1-1, reads DSGVTQTPKHLITATGQRVTLRCSPRSGDLSVYWYQQSLDQGLQFLIQYYNGEERAKGNILERFSAQQFPDLHSELNLSSLELGDSALYFCASSVGPGPNTEAFFGQGTRLTVV.

This clone was seen a few times. J is TRBJ2-2 and V is TRBV30; D possibly corresponds to TRBD1 (6 bases). V was cut by 3 bases and J by 8 bases, with 16 bases left in between. This CDR3 has 14 amino acids. CDR1 and CDR2 (germline): GTSNPN, SVGIG (reference sequence). The CDR3 coding sequence is TGTGCCTGGAGCCTCTTCAGGGGAACTGGGGAGCTGTTTTTT. Translating it yields CAWSLFRGTGELFF.

The chain has TRBV18 and TRBJ1-1; 7 bases are a match to TRBD1. CDR1 and CDR2 from the germline V gene are KGHSH and LQKENI. The CDR3 length is 16 residues. Losses at the gene ends were 4 bases for V and 2 bases for J; bases not matched to a gene: 10. In nucleotides, the CDR3 is TGTGCCAGCTCACGATCTTACGGGACAGACAACACTGAAGCTTTCTTT. Translation: CASSRSYGTDNTEAFF. The full variable domain, completed using reference TRBV18 and TRBJ1-1, is NAGVMQNPRHLVRRRGQEARLRCSPMKGHSHVYWYRQLPEEGLKFMVYLQKENIIDESGMPKERFSAEFPKEGPSILRIQQVVRGDSAAYFCASSRSYGTDNTEAFFGQGTRLTVV.

The rearrangement links TRBV9 to TRBJ1-3; 7 positions agree with TRBD1. Germline CDR1 and CDR2: SGDLS and YYNGEE. The CDR3 totals 16 residues. V trimming: 3 bases; J trimming: 0 bases; junction bases outside the gene matches: 6. The CDR3 here is CASSAHTGDSGNTIYF. The CDR3 bases are TGTGCCAGCAGCGCTCATACAGGGGACTCTGGAAACACCATATATTTT.

DNA of the CDR3: TGCGCCAGCAGCCAGGGACTAGCGGGAGTCAATGAGCAGTTCTTC. It yields the protein CASSQGLAGVNEQFF. The chain joins TRBV4-3 to TRBJ2-1; 14 positions agree with TRBD2. V trimming: 3 bases; J trimming: 6 bases; junction bases outside the gene matches: 1. Germline CDR1 LGHNA, CDR2 YSLEER. The CDR3 covers 15 residues.

This clone was seen only a few times. This sequence joins TRBV15 and TRBJ1-2; D remains ambiguous. V was shortened by 0 bases and J by 6 bases, with 8 bases between the two germline ends. This CDR3 region has 13 residues. Germline V gene lookup returns CDR1 LNHNV and CDR2 YYDKDF (reference sequence). The CDR3 reads CATSRDRGDGYTF. CDR3 in DNA: TGTGCCACCAGCAGAGACCGGGGAGATGGCTACACCTTC.

J is TRBJ1-5 and V is TRBV28; 7 bases line up with TRBD1. Germline assignment: CDR1 MDHEN and CDR2 SYDVKM. Trimming took 5 bases from V and 2 from J; bases not matched to a gene: 15. The CDR3 spans 18 residues. The CDR3 DNA reads as TGTGCCAGCAGTAACGGAGGCGCAGGGGGATTTGGCAATCAGCCCCAGCATTTT. This sequence encodes CASSNGGAGGFGNQPQHF.

V usage is TRBV28 and J usage is TRBJ1-2, with 8 positions matching TRBD1. Germline V CDR1 and CDR2: MDHEN, SYDVKM. Trimming removed 5 bases from V and 4 bases from J; junction bases left unmatched: 9. This CDR3 contains 15 residues. CDR3 loop: CASSRPRTGSYGYTF. The CDR3 DNA sequence: TGTGCCAGCAGTCGACCCCGGACAGGGAGCTATGGCTACACCTTC.

A single count supports this clone. J is TRBJ2-5 and V is TRBV2; a possible D gene is TRBD2 (6 bases). The CDR3 covers 13 residues. Germline CDR1 SNHLY, CDR2 FYNNEI. Trimming took off 10 bases at V and 5 bases at J, with 17 bases between the two ends. CDR3 in DNA: TGTGCCACCGAAGTTGGGACTTCTGAGACCCAGTACTTC. It is translated as CATEVGTSETQYF.

The chain links TRBV30 to TRBJ1-1; D gene uncertain. From germline, CDR1 is GTSNPN and CDR2 SVGIG (reference sequence). V was trimmed by 3 bases and J by 2 bases, leaving 10 bases between them. The CDR3 contains 13 residues. The CDR3 DNA follows: TGTGCCTGGAGACATGGGCCAAACACTGAAGCTTTCTTT. This codes for CAWRHGPNTEAFF.

V and J are TRBV4-3 and TRBJ1-2, with a tentative D call TRBD1 (5 bases). Deletions cut 0 bases from V and 8 bases from J, with 16 bases between. The CDR3 totals 15 residues. The V gene's germline CDR1 is LGHNA and CDR2 YSLEER. In DNA form, the CDR3 reads TGCGCCAGCAGCCAAGATTTGGGTCCCCCAGGGGGCTACACCTTC. Protein sequence: CASSQDLGPPGGYTF.

CDR3 DNA: TGTGCCAGCGGCATCCCCCCCAGGGGGCTGGGACAGCCCCAGCATTTT. The encoded protein is CASGIPPRGLGQPQHF. V usage is TRBV27 and J usage is TRBJ1-5; 8 nucleotides align to TRBD1. Germline V lookup: CDR1 MNHEY, CDR2 SMNVEV (reference sequence). The J segment lost 7 bases and the V segment lost 8 bases, leaving 16 bases of the junction unmatched. This CDR3 has 16 amino acids.

The chain employs TRBV15 and TRBJ2-1; 7 bases are shared with TRBD1. Trimming removed 3 bases from V and 4 bases from J; junction bases left unmatched: 12. From germline, CDR1 is LNHNV and CDR2 YYDKDF (reference sequence). This CDR3 is built from 17 residues. CDR3 sequence (DNA): TGTGCCACCAGCAGCTCCCTCGGGACAGCGAGGTACAATGAGCAGTTCTTC. It specifies CATSSSLGTARYNEQFF.

The chain joins TRBV7-9 to TRBJ2-1, with no clear D. Looked up from germline, CDR1 is SEHNR and CDR2 is FQNEAQ (reference sequence). This CDR3 region has 13 residues. Deletions cut 6 bases from V and 6 bases from J, with 12 bases between. The CDR3 nucleotides read TGTGCCAGCAGGGGCTCTTTGGGCAATGAGCAGTTCTTC. It encodes CASRGSLGNEQFF.

The rearrangement links TRBV5-5 to TRBJ1-1; D remains ambiguous. Germline CDR1 is SGHKS and CDR2 is YYEKEE (reference sequence). Trimming took 0 bases from V and 0 from J, leaving 3 bases between them. The CDR3 has 13 residues. CDR3: CASSLGVNTEAFF. The CDR3 DNA reads TGTGCCAGCAGCTTGGGAGTGAACACTGAAGCTTTCTTT.

This clone occurred a few times. The rearrangement joins TRBV11-2 to TRBJ1-1; D unresolved. This CDR3 is built from 14 residues. Germline CDR1 is SGHAT and CDR2 is FQNNGV. Trimming removed 1 base at V and 4 bases at J, with 10 bases between. The DNA for the CDR3 is TGTGCCAGCAGCTTAGTGGGCTCGAGCACTGAAGCTTTCTTT. Translated: CASSLVGSSTEAFF. Full variable domain (remainder filled in from reference TRBV11-2 and TRBJ1-1): EAGVAQSPRYKIIEKRQSVAFWCNPISGHATLYWYQQILGQGPKLLIQFQNNGVVDDSQLPKDRFSAERLKGVDSTLKIQPAKLEDSAVYLCASSLVGSSTEAFFGQGTRLTVV.

This chain uses TRBV28 with TRBJ1-3; perhaps TRBD1 as D (6 bases). Per the germline V gene, CDR1 is MDHEN and CDR2 is SYDVKM. CDR3 size: 16 residues. Trimming left V 6 bases short and J 3 bases short, with 18 bases between. CDR3 sequence reads: CASSISGARFGNTIYF. In nucleotides, the CDR3 is TGTGCCAGCAGCATCTCAGGGGCCCGGTTTGGAAACACCATATATTTT.

The genes are TRBV28 and TRBJ2-1; 10 bases are a match to TRBD1. Unmatched junction bases numbered 8, after V lost 5 bases and J lost 10 bases. The CDR3 loop spans 14 amino acids. Looked up from germline, CDR1 is MDHEN and CDR2 is SYDVKM. The CDR3 DNA sequence: TGTGCCAGCAGTCCGAAGACAGGGGGCCTCGAGCAGTTCTTC. Translated: CASSPKTGGLEQFF.

The genes are TRBV7-6 and TRBJ2-1; 10 nucleotides match TRBD1. The germline CDR1 and CDR2 sequences are SGHVS and FNYEAQ. The CDR3 length is 16 residues. The V gene end was trimmed by 0 bases and the J gene end by 10 bases; junction bases not matched to a gene: 9. CDR3 coding DNA: TGTGCCAGCAGCTTAGCTCCGGGACAGGGGTTTGGAGAGCAGTTCTTC. Translating gives CASSLAPGQGFGEQFF.

The V and J genes are TRBV18 and TRBJ2-2; D remains unclear. CDR1 is KGHSH and CDR2 is LQKENI in the germline V gene. The CDR3 extends over 17 amino acids. The germline V and J ends were trimmed by 3 bases and 1 base, with 15 bases remaining between them. CDR3 nucleotide sequence: TGTGCCAGCTCACCCTACCGCACAGAAAAGAACACCGGGGAGCTGTTTTTT. Protein product: CASSPYRTEKNTGELFF.